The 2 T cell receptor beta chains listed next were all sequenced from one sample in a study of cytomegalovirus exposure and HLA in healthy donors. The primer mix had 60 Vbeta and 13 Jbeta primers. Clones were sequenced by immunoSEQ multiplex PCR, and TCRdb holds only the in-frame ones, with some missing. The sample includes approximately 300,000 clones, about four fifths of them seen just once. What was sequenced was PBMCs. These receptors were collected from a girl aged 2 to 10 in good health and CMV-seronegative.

The CDR3 region is CASSPTEHFSGSLTYEQYF. Written as DNA, the CDR3 is TGTGCCAGCAGCCCCACGGAACACTTTAGCGGGAGCCTCACCTACGAGCAGTACTTC. The chain links TRBV7-9 to TRBJ2-7; the match to TRBD2 covers 9 bases. V lost 5 bases, J lost 2 bases, and 19 bases stayed unmatched. The CDR3 is 19 amino acids. Germline V gives CDR1 SEHNR, CDR2 FQNEAQ (reference sequence). The full variable domain, completed using reference TRBV7-9 and TRBJ2-7, is DTGVSQNPRHKITKRGQNVTFRCDPISEHNRLYWYRQTLGQGPEFLTYFQNEAQLEKSRLLSDRFSAERPKGSFSTLEIQRTEQGDSAMYLCASSPTEHFSGSLTYEQYFGPGTRLTVT.

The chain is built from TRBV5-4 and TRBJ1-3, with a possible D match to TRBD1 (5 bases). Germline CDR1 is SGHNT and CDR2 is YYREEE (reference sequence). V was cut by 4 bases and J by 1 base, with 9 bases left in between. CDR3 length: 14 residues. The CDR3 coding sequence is TGTGCCAGCAGCCGGCAGGGTTCTGGAAACACCATATATTTT. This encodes CASSRQGSGNTIYF.